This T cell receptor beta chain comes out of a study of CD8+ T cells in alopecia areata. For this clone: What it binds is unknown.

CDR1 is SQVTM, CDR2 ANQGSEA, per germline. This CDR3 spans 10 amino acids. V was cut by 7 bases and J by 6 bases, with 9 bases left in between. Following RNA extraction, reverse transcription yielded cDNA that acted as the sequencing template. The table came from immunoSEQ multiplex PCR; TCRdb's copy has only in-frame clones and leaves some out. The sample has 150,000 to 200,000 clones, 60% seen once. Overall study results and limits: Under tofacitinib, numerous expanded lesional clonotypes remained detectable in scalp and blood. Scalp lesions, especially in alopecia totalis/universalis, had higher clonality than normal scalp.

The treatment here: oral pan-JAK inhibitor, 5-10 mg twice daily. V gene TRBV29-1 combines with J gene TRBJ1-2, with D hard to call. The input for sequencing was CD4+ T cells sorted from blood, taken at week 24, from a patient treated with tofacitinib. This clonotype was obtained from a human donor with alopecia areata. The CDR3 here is CSALEDGYTF. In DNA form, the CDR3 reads TGCAGCGCCCTGGAGGATGGCTACACCTTC.